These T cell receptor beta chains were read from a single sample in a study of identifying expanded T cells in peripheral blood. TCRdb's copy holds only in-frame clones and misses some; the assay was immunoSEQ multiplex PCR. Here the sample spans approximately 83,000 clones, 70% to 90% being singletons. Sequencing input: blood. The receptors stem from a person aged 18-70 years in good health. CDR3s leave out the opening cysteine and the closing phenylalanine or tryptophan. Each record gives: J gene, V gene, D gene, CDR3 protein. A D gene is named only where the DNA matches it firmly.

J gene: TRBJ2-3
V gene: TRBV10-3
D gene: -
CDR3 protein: AIRQGMGGADTQY

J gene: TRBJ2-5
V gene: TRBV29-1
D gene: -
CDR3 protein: SVVPLQGGTQETQY

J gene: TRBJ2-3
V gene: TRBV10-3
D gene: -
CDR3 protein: ATTGIWAQSTDTQY

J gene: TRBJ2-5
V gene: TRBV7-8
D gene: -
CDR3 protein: ASSLDSVFSRETQY

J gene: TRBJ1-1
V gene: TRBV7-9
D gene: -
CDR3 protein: ASSVRGGNTEAF

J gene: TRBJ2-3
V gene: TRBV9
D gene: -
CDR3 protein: ASSEGGGARDTDTQY

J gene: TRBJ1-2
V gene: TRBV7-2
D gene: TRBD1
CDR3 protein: ASSTGTANYGYT

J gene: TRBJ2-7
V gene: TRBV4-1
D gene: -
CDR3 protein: ASSQVAQSSYEQY

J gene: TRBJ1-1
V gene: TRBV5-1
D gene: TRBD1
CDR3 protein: ASSLEGQGNTEAF

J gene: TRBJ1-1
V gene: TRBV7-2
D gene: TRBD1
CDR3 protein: ASSLGVRGTGRAF

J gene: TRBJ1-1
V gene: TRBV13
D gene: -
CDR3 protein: ASRGYTEAF

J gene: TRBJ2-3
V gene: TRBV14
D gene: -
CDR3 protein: ASSQDPGQNTDTQY

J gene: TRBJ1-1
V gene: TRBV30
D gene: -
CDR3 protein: AWRARGVEAF

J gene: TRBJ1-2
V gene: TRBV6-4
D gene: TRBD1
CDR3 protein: ASSEYARGYYGYT

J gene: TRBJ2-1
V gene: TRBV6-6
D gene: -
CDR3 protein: ASRGRGRNEQF

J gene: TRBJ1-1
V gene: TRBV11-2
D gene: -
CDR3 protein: ASSLAGNTEAF

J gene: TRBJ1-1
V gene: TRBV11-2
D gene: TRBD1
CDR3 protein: ASSHLRDSKAF

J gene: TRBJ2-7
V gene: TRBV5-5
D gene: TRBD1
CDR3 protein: ASSLISPQGAYLYEQY

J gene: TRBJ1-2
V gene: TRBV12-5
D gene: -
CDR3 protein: ASGLSTPDMNYGYT

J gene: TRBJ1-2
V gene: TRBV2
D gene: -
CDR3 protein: ASRRGWTDGYT

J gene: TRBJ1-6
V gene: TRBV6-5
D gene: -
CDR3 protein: ASLARLDGALH

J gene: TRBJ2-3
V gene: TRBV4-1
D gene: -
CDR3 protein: ASSQLATSDTQY

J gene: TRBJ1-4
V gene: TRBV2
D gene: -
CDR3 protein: ASSARVLNEKLF

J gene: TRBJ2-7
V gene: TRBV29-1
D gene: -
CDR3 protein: SVTDSIKTSSSYEQY

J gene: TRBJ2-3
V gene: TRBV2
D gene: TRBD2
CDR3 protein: ASSRSGGRVDTQY

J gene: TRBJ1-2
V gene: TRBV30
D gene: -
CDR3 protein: AWKGQSFYGYT

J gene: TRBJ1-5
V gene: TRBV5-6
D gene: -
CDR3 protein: ASSFRRGRNQPQH

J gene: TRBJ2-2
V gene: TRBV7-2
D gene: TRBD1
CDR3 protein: ASSFGTGVTGELF

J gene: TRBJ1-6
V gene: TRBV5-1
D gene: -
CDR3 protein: ASSLSVSGGYNSPLH

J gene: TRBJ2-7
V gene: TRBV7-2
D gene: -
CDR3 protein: ASSSTLPGSTLTYEQY

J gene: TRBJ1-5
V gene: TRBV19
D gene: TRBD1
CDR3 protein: ASTAGQGESLAQPQH

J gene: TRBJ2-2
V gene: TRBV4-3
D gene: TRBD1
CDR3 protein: ASSQTGAYTGELF

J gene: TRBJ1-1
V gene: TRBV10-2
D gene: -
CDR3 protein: ASSPGRDTEAF

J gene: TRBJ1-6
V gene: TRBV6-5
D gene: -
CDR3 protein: ASRRAQASPLH

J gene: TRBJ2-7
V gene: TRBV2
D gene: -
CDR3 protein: ASSGRGLSGRSYEQY

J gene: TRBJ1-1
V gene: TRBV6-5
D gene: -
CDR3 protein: ASSGLTEAF

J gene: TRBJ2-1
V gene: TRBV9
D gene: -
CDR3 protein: ASSVAGTRGGYNEQF

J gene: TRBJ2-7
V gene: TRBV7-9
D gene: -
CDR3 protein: ASSLTGASDYEQY